This T cell receptor (beta chain) comes out of a study of tumor-infiltrating lymphocytes in primary liver carcinoma. Study-wide context: Resection treated the patients' primary liver carcinoma. There were roughly 3.5 to 7.5 million productive TCRbeta reads per sample, a yield similar across tissue types.

Study-level results: The use of bulk unsorted samples meant that CD4+ and CD8+ repertoires were not compared. Tumors had a top-250-clone fraction that was significantly higher than blood (p = 0.039).

This CDR3 has 12 amino acids. Between the trimmed V and J ends, which lost 6 bases and 5 bases, there was a span of 11 bases. Germline-derived CDR1 and CDR2 are SGHTS and YDEGEE. On this clonotype: What it recognizes is unknown. This may be a read error: a much more frequent sequence differs by one nucleotide.

Out of unsorted whole blood came the blood RNA, and germline DNA was extracted as well. Making TCR beta cDNA involved around 540 ng total RNA and a constant-region primer. Investigators got TCR beta libraries out of three nested multiplex PCR rounds, done with slightly modified ARM-PCR. TRBV1-TRBV30 forward primers paired with a C-beta reverse primer were used in the first two PCR rounds, which ran approximately 10 cycles each. MiXCR, applied by TCRdb to the multiplex PCR reads, yields one record per CDR3 protein. The sample lists fewer than 350,000 distinct CDR3 sequences, 50% to 70% occurring once.

The source of this sequence is a man aged 35 to 55 with primary liver carcinoma and hepatitis B virus infection. Material: peripheral blood. This sequence joins TRBV5-8 and TRBJ1-1; D is unresolved. In nucleotides, the CDR3 is TGTGCCAGCAACTTACGGGAAACTGAAGCTTTCTTT. It is translated as CASNLRETEAFF.